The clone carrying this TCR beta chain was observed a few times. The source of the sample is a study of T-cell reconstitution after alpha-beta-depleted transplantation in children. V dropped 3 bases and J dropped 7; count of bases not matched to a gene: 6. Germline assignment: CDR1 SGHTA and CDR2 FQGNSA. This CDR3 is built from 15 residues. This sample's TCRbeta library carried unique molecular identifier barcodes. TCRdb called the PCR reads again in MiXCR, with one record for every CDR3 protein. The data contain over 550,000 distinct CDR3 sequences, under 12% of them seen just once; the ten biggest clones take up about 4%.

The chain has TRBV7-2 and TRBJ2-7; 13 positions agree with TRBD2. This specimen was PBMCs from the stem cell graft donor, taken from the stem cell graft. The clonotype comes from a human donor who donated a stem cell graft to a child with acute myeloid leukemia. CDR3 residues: CASSFGLAGAKEQYF. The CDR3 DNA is TGTGCCAGCAGCTTTGGACTAGCGGGAGCGAAAGAGCAGTACTTC. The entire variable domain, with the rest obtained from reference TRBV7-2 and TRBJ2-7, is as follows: GAGVSQSPSNKVTEKGKDVELRCDPISGHTALYWYRQSLGQGLEFLIYFQGNSAPDKSGLPSDRFSAERTGGSVSTLTIQRTQQEDSAVYLCASSFGLAGAKEQYFGPGTRLTVT.